The clone carrying this T cell receptor beta chain was picked up many times. Its antigen is unidentified. This specimen comes from a study of regulatory T cells in long-lasting Graves disease. Study-wide findings and caveats: New patients shared 966 public clonotypes, and persistent patients shared more, with approximately 2,600. Repertoires from persistent disease leaned toward TRBV28, TRBJ1-2 and TRBJ2-5.

iRepertoire HTBI primers and Arm-PCR of CDR3 regions built TCR beta libraries. Source study methods: Across the samples, identification revealed about 62 TRBV and some 14 TRBJ segments. MiXCR was run by TCRdb on the multiplex PCR reads, yielding one entry per CDR3 protein. Clone size and V and J calls follow TCRdb, not the original study. The sample holds about 430,000 distinct CDR3 sequences; 15% are singletons and the top ten take about 7.8%. Indicated time point: newly diagnosed GD, antithyroid drugs for less than 3 months. The authors made the TCR library using RNA they extracted from PBMCs. This CDR3 spans 16 amino acids. The germline V gene has CDR1 SGHAT and CDR2 FQDESV (reference sequence). The V gene end was trimmed by 4 bases and the J gene end by 3 bases; junction bases not matched to a gene: 5. The data were also submitted as part of a second study, on T cells in Graves' hyperthyroidism and ophthalmopathy. This second study says: TCR CDR3 underwent first-round RT-PCR with the HTBI primer set.

This chain links TRBV11-1 with TRBJ2-1; 11 bases line up with TRBD2. The sequencing here drew on peripheral blood mononuclear cells (PBMCs), taken at new diagnosis, from a patient treated with antithyroid drugs. The TCR originated in a woman between 40 and 55 years old with Graves disease. CDR3 in amino acids: CASSSLTSGGYNEQFF. DNA for the CDR3: TGTGCCAGCAGCTCTCTAACTAGCGGGGGCTACAATGAGCAGTTCTTC.